One and the same sample provided the 6 T cell receptor beta chains below, sequenced in a study of patients and donors after allogeneic stem cell transplantation. TCRdb passed the RT-PCR reads through MiXCR, listing each CDR3 protein once. The data contain 150,000 to 250,000 distinct CDR3 sequences, more than 35% of them singletons. Sequencing input: blood, either unsorted or a sorted T cell fraction (not recorded which). Every receptor here comes from a human donor who was either an allogeneic HSCT recipient or a stem cell or donor lymphocyte infusion donor (not recorded which). It is not recorded whose cells these are; they may come from a transplant donor.

The chain employs TRBV12-3 or TRBV12-4 and TRBJ1-1, with D possibly TRBD1 on 6 matching bases. The CDR3 spans 15 residues. The V end lost 4 bases, the J end lost 0 bases, and 12 bases lay between the germline ends. The CDR3 region has the DNA TGTGCCAGCAGTTACACGACAGGAATGAACACTGAAGCTTTCTTT. This encodes CASSYTTGMNTEAFF.

The V and J genes are TRBV5-6 and TRBJ1-1; tentative D call: TRBD1 (5 bases). This CDR3 has 11 amino acids. Germline CDR1 and CDR2: SGHDT and YYEEEE. V lost 1 base to trimming and J lost 13 bases, with 11 bases between them. CDR3 region: CASSLRGSVFF. As DNA, the CDR3 is TGTGCCAGCAGCTTGCGGGGGAGCGTTTTCTTT.

As concerns this clonotype: The junction does not match germline at one end; this may be a read error. The chain is built from TRBV28 and TRBJ1-2; maybe TRBD1 (5 bases). Per the germline V gene, CDR1 is MDHEN and CDR2 is SYDVKM. This CDR3 has 13 residues. CDR3 residues: CASSLPGGSGYTF. The CDR3 bases are TGCGCCAGCAGTCTGCCTGGGGGGTCTGGCTACACCTTC.

The V call is TRBV9, the J call TRBJ2-1; 10 nucleotides line up with TRBD2. This CDR3 contains 14 residues. The germline V gene encodes CDR1 SGDLS and CDR2 YYNGEE. V shed 3 bases, J shed 9 bases, and the junction held 6 bases outside the gene matches. As DNA, the CDR3 is TGTGCCAGCAGCGGACTAGCGGGCCGGGGTGAGCAGTTCTTC. Translated: CASSGLAGRGEQFF.

Of note for this clonotype: One end of the junction is discordant with germline, which a read error may explain. J is TRBJ2-7 and V is TRBV29-1; D remains unclear. Germline CDR1 SQVTM, CDR2 ANQGSEA. The CDR3 covers 12 residues. The CDR3 here is CSVDGGPYEQYF. Written as DNA, the CDR3 is TGCAGCGTTGATGGCGGCCCCTACGAGCAATACTTC.

This clonotype was observed a handful of times. This sequence joins TRBV20-1 and TRBJ1-4; a possible D gene is TRBD1 (6 bases). V was cut by 3 bases and J by 4 bases, with 18 bases left in between. The CDR3 has 16 amino acids. From germline, CDR1 is DFQATT and CDR2 SNEGSKA (reference sequence). The CDR3 sequence is CSASRLQGNDNEKLFF. The CDR3 nucleotides read TGCAGTGCTAGCCGGCTCCAGGGGAATGATAATGAAAAACTGTTTTTT.